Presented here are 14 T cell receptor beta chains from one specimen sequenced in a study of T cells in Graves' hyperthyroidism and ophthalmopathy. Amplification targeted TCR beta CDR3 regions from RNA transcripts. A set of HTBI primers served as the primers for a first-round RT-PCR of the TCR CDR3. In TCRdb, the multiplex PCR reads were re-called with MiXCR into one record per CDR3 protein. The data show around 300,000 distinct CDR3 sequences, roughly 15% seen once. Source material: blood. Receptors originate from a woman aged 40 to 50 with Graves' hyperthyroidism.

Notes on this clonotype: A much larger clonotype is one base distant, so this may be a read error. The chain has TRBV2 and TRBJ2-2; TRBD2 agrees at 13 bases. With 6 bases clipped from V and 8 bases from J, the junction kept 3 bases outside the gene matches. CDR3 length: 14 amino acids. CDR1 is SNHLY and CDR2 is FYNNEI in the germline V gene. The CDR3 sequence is CASRQGLAGGELFF. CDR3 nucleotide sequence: TGTGCCAGCAGACAGGGACTAGCGGGAGGGGAGCTGTTTTTT.

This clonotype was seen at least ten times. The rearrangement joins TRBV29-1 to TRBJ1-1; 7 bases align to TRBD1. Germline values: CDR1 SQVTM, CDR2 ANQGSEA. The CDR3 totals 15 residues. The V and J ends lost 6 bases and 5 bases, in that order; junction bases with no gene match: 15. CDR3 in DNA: TGCAGCGTGGCGGCAGGGGGAGGTCGAAGGACTGAAGCTTTCTTT. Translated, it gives CSVAAGGGRRTEAFF.

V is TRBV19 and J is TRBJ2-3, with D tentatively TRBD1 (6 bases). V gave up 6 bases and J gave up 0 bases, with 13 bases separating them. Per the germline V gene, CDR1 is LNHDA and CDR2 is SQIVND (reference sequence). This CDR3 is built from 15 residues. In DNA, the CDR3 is TGTGCCAGTAGGAAACTCAGGGGAAGCACAGATACGCAGTATTTT. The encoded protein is CASRKLRGSTDTQYF.

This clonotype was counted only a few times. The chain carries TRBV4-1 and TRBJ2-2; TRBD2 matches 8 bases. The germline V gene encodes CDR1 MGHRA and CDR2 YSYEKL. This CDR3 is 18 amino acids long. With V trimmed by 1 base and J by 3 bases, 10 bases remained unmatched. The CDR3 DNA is TGCGCCAGCAGCCAAGCGACCAGCGGGAGATACGACACCGGGGAGCTGTTTTTT. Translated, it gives CASSQATSGRYDTGELFF.

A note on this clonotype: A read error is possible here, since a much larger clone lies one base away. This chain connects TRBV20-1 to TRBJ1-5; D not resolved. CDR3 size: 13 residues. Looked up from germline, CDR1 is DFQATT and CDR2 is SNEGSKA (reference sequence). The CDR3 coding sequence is TGCAGTGCTAAGGCCATGGAGTATCAGTCCCAGCATTTT. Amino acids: CSAKAMEYQSQHF.

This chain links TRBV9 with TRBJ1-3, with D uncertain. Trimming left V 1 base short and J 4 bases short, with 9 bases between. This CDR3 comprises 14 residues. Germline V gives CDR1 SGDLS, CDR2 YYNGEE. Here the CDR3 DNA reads TGTGCCAGCAGCGTAACCGGCACCGGAAACACCATATATTTT. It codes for CASSVTGTGNTIYF.

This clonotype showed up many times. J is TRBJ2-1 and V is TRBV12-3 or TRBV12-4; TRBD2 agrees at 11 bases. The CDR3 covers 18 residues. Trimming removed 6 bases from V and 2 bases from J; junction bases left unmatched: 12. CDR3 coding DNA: TGTGCCAGCAGGGAGGGACTAGCGGATTCTTTTCCCTACAATGAGCAGTTCTTC. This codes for CASREGLADSFPYNEQFF.

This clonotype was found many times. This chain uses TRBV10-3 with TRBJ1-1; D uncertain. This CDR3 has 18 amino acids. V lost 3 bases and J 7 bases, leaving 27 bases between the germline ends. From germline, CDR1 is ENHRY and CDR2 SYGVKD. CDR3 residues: CAISESPGSASRSDEAFF. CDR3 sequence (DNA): TGTGCCATCAGTGAATCCCCCGGGTCGGCATCAAGAAGTGATGAAGCTTTCTTT.

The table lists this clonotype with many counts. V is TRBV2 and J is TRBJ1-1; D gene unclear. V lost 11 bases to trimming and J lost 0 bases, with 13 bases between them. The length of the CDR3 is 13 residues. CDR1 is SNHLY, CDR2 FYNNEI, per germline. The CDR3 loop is CAGTVTMNTEAFF. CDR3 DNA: TGTGCCGGCACTGTGACCATGAACACTGAAGCTTTCTTT.

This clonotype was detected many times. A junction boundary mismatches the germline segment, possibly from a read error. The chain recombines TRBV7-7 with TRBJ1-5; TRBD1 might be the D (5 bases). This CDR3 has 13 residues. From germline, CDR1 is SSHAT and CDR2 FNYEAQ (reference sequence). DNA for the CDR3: TGTGCTAGCAGCTTGGACACCAATCAGCCCCAGCATTTT. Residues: CASSLDTNQPQHF.

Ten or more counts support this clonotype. In DNA, the CDR3 is TGTGCCAGCATCGGTTGGGGGGGGGAGGGTTCGTCTGAAGCTTTCTTT. Translated, it gives CASIGWGGEGSSEAFF. The chain carries TRBV2 and TRBJ1-1; D is possibly TRBD1 (5 bases). This CDR3 spans 16 amino acids. The germline V gene has CDR1 SNHLY and CDR2 FYNNEI. V lost 7 bases to trimming and J lost 6 bases, with 24 bases between them.

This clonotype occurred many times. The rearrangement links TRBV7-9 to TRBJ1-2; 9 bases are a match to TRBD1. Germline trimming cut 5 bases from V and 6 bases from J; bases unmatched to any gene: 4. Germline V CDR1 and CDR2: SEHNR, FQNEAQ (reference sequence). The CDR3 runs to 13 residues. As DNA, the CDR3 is TGTGCCAGCAGCAACCGGGACAGGGATGGCTACACCTTC. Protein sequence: CASSNRDRDGYTF.

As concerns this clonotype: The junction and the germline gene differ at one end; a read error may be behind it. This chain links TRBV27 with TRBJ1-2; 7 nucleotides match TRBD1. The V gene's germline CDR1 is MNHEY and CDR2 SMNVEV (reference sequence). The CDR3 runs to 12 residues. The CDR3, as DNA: TGTGCCAGCGGTTCACAGGGGAATGGCTGCACCTTC. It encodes CASGSQGNGCTF.

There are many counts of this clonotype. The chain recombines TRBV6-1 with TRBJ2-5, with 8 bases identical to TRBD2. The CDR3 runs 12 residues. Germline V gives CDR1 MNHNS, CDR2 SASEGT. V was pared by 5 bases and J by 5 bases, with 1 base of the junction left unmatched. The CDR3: CASSSGGETQYF. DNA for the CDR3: TGTGCCAGCAGTTCGGGGGGGGAGACCCAGTACTTC.